A selection of T cell receptor beta chains follows, all from one sample in a study of blood T cells in healthy people across ages. TCRdb independently ran MiXCR on the 5' RACE reads; one entry per CDR3 protein. Of 700,000 or so distinct CDR3 sequences in the sample, about a fifth were seen once. Source material: blood. The receptors stem from a man between 65 and 85 years old in good health. The CDR3 runs from the conserved cysteine through the conserved F or W. The order of the fields is D gene, J gene, V gene, clone size, CDR3 DNA, CDR3 protein. D genes are given only for firm matches. Size tells how often a clone was seen (once, few, many) or the class of an expanded clone, and some rows leave it out.

>NA|TRBJ1-3|TRBV12-3/TRBV12-4|few
TGTGCCAGCGGCGGACCCTCTGGAAACACCATATATTTT
CASGGPSGNTIYF
>NA|TRBJ1-5|TRBV12-3/TRBV12-4|NA
TGTGCCAGCAGTTTAGCGGACAGTTATAGCAATCAGCCCCAGCATTTT
CASSLADSYSNQPQHF
>NA|TRBJ1-2|TRBV5-1|few
TGCGCCAGCAGCTTGGCCCGGGACGGCCCGTATGGCTACACCTTC
CASSLARDGPYGYTF
>NA|TRBJ2-1|TRBV28|NA
TGTGCCAGCAGTTCGATAGGGACCTACAATGAGCAGTTCTTC
CASSSIGTYNEQFF
>NA|TRBJ2-1|TRBV5-1|few
TGCGCCAGCAGCTTGGTTCCAGGGGAGATCAATGAGCAGTTCTTC
CASSLVPGEINEQFF
>TRBD1|TRBJ2-1|TRBV20-1|NA
TGCAGCGCCCCCGGGACAGGGAGTTTCAATGAGCAGTTCTTC
CSAPGTGSFNEQFF
>TRBD2|TRBJ2-7|TRBV10-3|few
TGTGCCATCAGGAGGACTAGCGGAACCTACGAGCAGTACTTC
CAIRRTSGTYEQYF
>NA|TRBJ1-5|TRBV12-3/TRBV12-4|few
TGTGCCAGCAGTGGCGACACCTATCAGCCCCAGCATTTT
CASSGDTYQPQHF
>NA|TRBJ2-7|TRBV12-3/TRBV12-4|NA
TGTGCCGGCAGTTTAGAGTTGCCTGGGGACGAGCAGTACTTC
CAGSLELPGDEQYF
>NA|TRBJ1-1|TRBV5-1|NA
TGCGCCAGCAGCAAAGACCCGGGACGAGGGAACACTGAAGCTTTCTTT
CASSKDPGRGNTEAFF
>NA|TRBJ2-5|TRBV29-1|many
TGCAGCGGAGAATTAGGAGGGACCCAGTACTTC
CSGELGGTQYF
>NA|TRBJ1-5|TRBV7-2|NA
TGTGCCAGCAGCTTTGGGGATGTGGGTCAGCCCCAGCATTTT
CASSFGDVGQPQHF
>TRBD1|TRBJ2-7|TRBV7-9|NA
TGTGCCAGTAGCTCATGGACAGGGGTCTACGAGCAGTACTTC
CASSSWTGVYEQYF
>TRBD1|TRBJ2-5|TRBV7-2|NA
TGTGCCAGCAGCCCATGGACAGGGGCAGGTGAGCAGTACTTC
CASSPWTGAGEQYF
>TRBD1|TRBJ1-2|TRBV10-3|NA
TGTGCCATCGGGATAGAGACAGGGGTACCCTATGGCTACACCTTC
CAIGIETGVPYGYTF
>NA|TRBJ1-1|TRBV30|NA
TGTGCCTGGAGCGCACAGGGCAACACTGGAGCTTTCTTT
CAWSAQGNTGAFF
>NA|TRBJ2-7|TRBV29-1|NA
TGCAGCGTTCAGAACAGGCGAGATTCCTACGAGCAGTACTTC
CSVQNRRDSYEQYF
>TRBD1|TRBJ1-2|TRBV24-1|few
TGTGCCACCAGTGACTCGGGACAGGGTTGGAATGGCTACACCTTC
CATSDSGQGWNGYTF
>TRBD2|TRBJ2-1|TRBV12-3/TRBV12-4|NA
TGTGCCAGCAGTTTACGGGGTAGCGGGAGGAATGAGCAGTTCTTC
CASSLRGSGRNEQFF
>NA|TRBJ2-3|TRBV11-2|few
TGTGCCAGCAGCCCTAGGACGTTATTTAGCACAGATACGCAGTATTTT
CASSPRTLFSTDTQYF
>NA|TRBJ2-1|TRBV12-3/TRBV12-4|NA
TGTGCCAGCAGTTTAGGGAGCGTGTGGGGGGATGAGCAGTTCTTC
CASSLGSVWGDEQFF
>NA|TRBJ2-7|TRBV9|NA
TGTGCCAGCAGCGTGGGGGACGGCTCTAGAGAGCAGTACTTC
CASSVGDGSREQYF